This T cell receptor (beta chain) stems from a study of blood T cells in healthy people across ages. Primed by a sample-barcoded 5' primer and a J-beta primer mix, a second PCR proceeded for about 7 to 12 cycles. TCRdb reprocessed the 5' RACE reads via MiXCR and lists one record per CDR3 protein. Altogether 850,000 to 1,100,000 distinct CDR3 sequences are present, more than 30% being singletons, with the ten largest covering roughly 14%. CDR3 size: 15 residues. V was clipped by 1 base and J by 0 bases, with 10 bases between them. Looked up from germline, CDR1 is SGHTA and CDR2 is FQGNSA. The V gene is TRBV7-2, the J gene TRBJ2-7; D unclear. Sequencing was done on a sample of blood. The sequence was collected from a man aged 18 to 29 in good health. CDR3 residues: CASSLGAGSSYEQYF. The CDR3 DNA reads TGTGCCAGCAGCTTAGGGGCAGGTTCCTCCTACGAGCAGTACTTC.